This TCR beta chain was observed in a study of OX40 agonist ivuxolimab in advanced cancers. Sequencing was performed with immunoSEQ multiplex PCR; in TCRdb, only in-frame clones are kept and a portion is missing. This sample has roughly 56,000 clones, with about 83% found just once. On this clone itself: Its antigen is not known.

Broader study findings: Doses of 0.1 to 3.0 mg/kg were accompanied by clonal expansion of CD4+ and CD8+ blood T cells by week 6. The study found that CD8+ T cells averaged more expanded clones than CD4+.

CDR1 and CDR2 (germline): SGHDN, FVKESK. The CDR3 runs 11 residues. Trimming removed 6 bases from V and 0 bases from J, with 1 base in between. This receptor was identified in an adult with an advanced solid tumor such as melanoma, head and neck, liver or kidney cancer. Source: CD4+ or CD8+ T cells sorted from blood, taken in a trial of the OX40 agonist ivuxolimab. The chain uses TRBV14 and TRBJ2-3; D is undetermined. This CDR3 reads CASSSTDTQYF. DNA of the CDR3: TGTGCCAGCAGTAGCACAGATACGCAGTATTTT. The full variable domain, rest sourced from reference TRBV14 and TRBJ2-3, is EAGVTQFPSHSVIEKGQTVTLRCDPISGHDNLYWYRRVMGKEIKFLLHFVKESKQDESGMPNNRFLAERTGGTYSTLKVQPAELEDSGVYFCASSSTDTQYFGPGTRLTVL.